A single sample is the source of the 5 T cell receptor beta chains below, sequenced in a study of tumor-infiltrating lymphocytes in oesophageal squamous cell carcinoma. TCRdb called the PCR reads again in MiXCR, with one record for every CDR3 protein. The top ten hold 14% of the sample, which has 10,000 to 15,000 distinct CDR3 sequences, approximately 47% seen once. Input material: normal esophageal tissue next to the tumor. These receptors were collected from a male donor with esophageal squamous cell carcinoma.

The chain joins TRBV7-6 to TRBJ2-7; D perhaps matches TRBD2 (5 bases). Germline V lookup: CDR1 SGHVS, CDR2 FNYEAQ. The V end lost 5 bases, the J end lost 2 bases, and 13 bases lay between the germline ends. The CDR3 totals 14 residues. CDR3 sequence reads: CASSPGSVTYEQYF. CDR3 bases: TGTGCCAGCAGCCCCGGTAGCGTTACCTACGAGCAGTACTTC.

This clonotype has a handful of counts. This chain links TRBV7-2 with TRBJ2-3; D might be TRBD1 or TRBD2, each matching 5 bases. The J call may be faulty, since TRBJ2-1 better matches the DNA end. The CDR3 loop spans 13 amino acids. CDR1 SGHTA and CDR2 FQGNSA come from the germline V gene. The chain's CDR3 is CASSLAGVGEQFF. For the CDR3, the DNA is TGTGCCAGCAGCTTAGCGGGGGTGGGTGAGCAGTTCTTC.

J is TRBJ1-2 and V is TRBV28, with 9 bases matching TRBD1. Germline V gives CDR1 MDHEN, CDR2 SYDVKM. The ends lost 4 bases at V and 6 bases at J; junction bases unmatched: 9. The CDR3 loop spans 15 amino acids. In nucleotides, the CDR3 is TGTGCCAGCAGTTCGTACAGGGGGCTAGTGGATGGCTACACCTTC. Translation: CASSSYRGLVDGYTF.

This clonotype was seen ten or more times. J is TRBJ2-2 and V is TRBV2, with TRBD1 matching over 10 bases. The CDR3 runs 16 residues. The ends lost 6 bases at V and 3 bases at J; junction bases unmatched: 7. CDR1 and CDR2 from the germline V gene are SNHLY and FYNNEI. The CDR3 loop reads CASRGGQGTYTGELFF. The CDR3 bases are TGTGCCAGCAGGGGGGGACAGGGGACCTACACCGGGGAGCTGTTTTTT. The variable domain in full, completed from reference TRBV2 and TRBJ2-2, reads EPEVTQTPSHQVTQMGQEVILRCVPISNHLYFYWYRQILGQKVEFLVSFYNNEISEKSEIFDDQFSVERPDGSNFTLKIRSTKLEDSAMYFCASRGGQGTYTGELFFGEGSRLTVL.

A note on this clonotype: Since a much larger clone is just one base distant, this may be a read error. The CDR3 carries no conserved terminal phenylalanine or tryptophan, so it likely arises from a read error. CDR3 residues: CASRSGTGVNEQFI. In DNA form, the CDR3 reads TGTGCCAGCAGAAGTGGGACAGGGGTGAATGAGCAGTTCATC. J is TRBJ2-1 and V is TRBV27; TRBD1 aligns across 10 bases. CDR3 length: 14 amino acids. The V gene end was trimmed by 6 bases and the J gene end by 7 bases; junction bases not matched to a gene: 6. Germline CDR1 and CDR2: MNHEY and SMNVEV (reference sequence).